Presented here are 9 T cell receptor beta chains from one specimen sequenced in a study of cytomegalovirus exposure and HLA in healthy donors. The PCR contained 60 Vbeta and 13 Jbeta primers. The repertoire was sequenced with immunoSEQ multiplex PCR; TCRdb's copy has only in-frame clones and lacks some. The data hold fewer than 150,000 clones, with about 80% observed a single time. Sequencing was performed on PBMCs. These receptors all stem from a man aged 50-59 years in good health and CMV-seronegative.

The J gene is TRBJ1-5, the V gene TRBV5-8; TRBD1 might be the D (5 bases). The CDR3 runs 17 residues. The germline CDR1 and CDR2 sequences are SGHTS and YDEGEE. Trimming pared 3 bases from V and 0 bases from J, leaving 16 bases between. The CDR3 reads CASSWRRGFFSNQPQHF. CDR3 nucleotides: TGTGCCAGCAGCTGGAGAAGGGGATTCTTTAGCAATCAGCCCCAGCATTTT. Based on the CDR3 plus reference TRBV5-8 and TRBJ1-5, the full variable domain is EAGVTQSPTHLIKTRGQQATLRCSPISGHTSVYWYQQALGLGLQFLLWYDEGEERNRGNFPPRFSGRQFPNYSSELNVNALELEDSALYLCASSWRRGFFSNQPQHFGDGTRLSIL.

The chain employs TRBV2 and TRBJ2-7, with a tentative D call TRBD2 (5 bases). The germline V and J ends were trimmed by 0 bases and 6 bases, with 12 bases remaining between them. CDR3 size: 14 residues. Germline CDR1 reads SNHLY; CDR2 reads FYNNEI. The CDR3 DNA reads as TGTGCCAGCAGTGAAGCCCGAGGGTTCAGCGAGCAGTACTTC. It codes for CASSEARGFSEQYF.

The chain joins TRBV29-1 to TRBJ1-5; D ambiguous. V dropped 3 bases and J dropped 2 bases, with 11 bases sitting between them. This CDR3 comprises 14 residues. Germline V gene sequence: CDR1 SQVTM, CDR2 ANQGSEA. CDR3 loop: CSVDRPQGNQPQHF. The CDR3 DNA reads TGCAGCGTTGATCGACCCCAGGGCAATCAGCCCCAGCATTTT.

The chain uses TRBV7-2 and TRBJ1-4; 9 bases match TRBD1. The CDR3 contains 16 residues. Germline lookup yields CDR1 SGHTA and CDR2 FQGNSA. Germline trimming cut 4 bases from V and 3 bases from J; bases unmatched to any gene: 6. The CDR3 sequence is CASSYQGQGPNEKLFF. CDR3 sequence (DNA): TGTGCCAGCAGCTATCAGGGACAGGGCCCTAATGAAAAACTGTTTTTT.

The chain joins TRBV27 to TRBJ1-5; 7 nucleotides agree with TRBD1. This CDR3 comprises 13 residues. The germline V gene encodes CDR1 MNHEY and CDR2 SMNVEV (reference sequence). V lost 6 bases, J lost 7 bases, and 6 bases stayed unmatched. The CDR3 loop is CASSRQGAQPQHF. CDR3 sequence (DNA): TGTGCCAGCAGCCGACAGGGTGCGCAGCCCCAGCATTTT.

This chain joins TRBV5-6 and TRBJ1-2; perhaps TRBD1 as D (6 bases). V lost 0 bases, J lost 4 bases, and 10 bases lay in between. The CDR3 sequence is 14 residues long. CDR1 SGHDT and CDR2 YYEEEE come from the germline V gene. CDR3 amino acids: CASSLVQGTYGYTF. Here the CDR3 DNA reads TGTGCCAGCAGCTTGGTGCAGGGGACCTATGGCTACACCTTC.

The chain is built from TRBV27 and TRBJ2-7; 12 nucleotides align to TRBD2. Trimming removed 5 bases from V and 7 bases from J; junction bases left unmatched: 6. Germline V gene lookup returns CDR1 MNHEY and CDR2 SMNVEV (reference sequence). The CDR3 sequence is 14 residues long. CDR3 sequence (DNA): TGTGCCAGCAGTAGACTAGCGGGAGTGTCAGAGCAGTACTTC. It specifies CASSRLAGVSEQYF.

The rearrangement joins TRBV5-4 to TRBJ2-2; TRBD1 matches at 8 bases. CDR1 SGHNT and CDR2 YYREEE come from the germline V gene (reference sequence). After removal of 4 bases from V and 5 bases from J, the junction contained 7 bases not matched to a gene. The CDR3 is 15 amino acids. For the CDR3, the DNA is TGTGCCAGCAGCCTTAAGACAGGGGATACCGGGGAGCTGTTTTTT. It yields the protein CASSLKTGDTGELFF.

The J gene is TRBJ2-3, the V gene TRBV15; a possible D gene is TRBD2 (5 bases). The CDR3 has 13 amino acids. From germline, CDR1 is LNHNV and CDR2 YYDKDF (reference sequence). V was pared by 5 bases and J by 4 bases, with 10 bases between. Here the CDR3 reads CATSPQLADTQYF. The CDR3 coding sequence is TGTGCCACCAGCCCACAACTAGCAGATACGCAGTATTTT.